The 12 T cell receptor beta chains listed next were all sequenced from one sample in a study of early T cells in non-severe SARS-CoV-2 infection. MiXCR was run by TCRdb on the 5' RACE reads, yielding one entry per CDR3 protein. The table lists over 50,000 distinct CDR3 sequences, just over 8% of them singletons. The sequenced sample consisted of whole blood. Receptors were obtained from an adult who was a healthcare worker with PCR-confirmed SARS-CoV-2 infection or an uninfected control (not recorded which).

The rearrangement joins TRBV21-1 to TRBJ1-2; the table's D gene call, TRBD1, was not cross checked with the DNA. TRBV21-1 is described as a pseudogene. The CDR3 contains 13 residues. This CDR3 reads CASSPGYLPGYTF. The CDR3 DNA reads TGTGCCAGCAGCCCGGGCTATCTGCCTGGCTACACCTTC.

This clonotype came up many times. J is TRBJ2-7 and V is TRBV5-1, with a tentative D call TRBD1 (8 bases). Trimming took off 3 bases at V and 3 bases at J, with 19 bases between the two ends. The CDR3 loop spans 16 amino acids. CDR1 SGHRS and CDR2 YFSETQ come from the germline V gene. CDR3 in DNA: TGCGCCAGCAGCTGGGGGGGACAGGTTGGCCACTACGAGCAGTACTTC. It is translated as CASSWGGQVGHYEQYF.

This clonotype was counted ten times or more. The chain links TRBV20-1 to TRBJ2-5; weak D call: TRBD1 (5 bases). V was trimmed by 0 bases and J by 5 bases, leaving 10 bases between them. The length of the CDR3 is 13 residues. In germline, CDR1 is DFQATT, CDR2 SNEGSKA (reference sequence). The CDR3: CSARDLTAETQYF. In nucleotides, the CDR3 is TGCAGTGCTAGAGATTTGACAGCTGAGACCCAGTACTTC.

The sample holds a few counts of this clonotype. This rearrangement joins TRBV13 to TRBJ2-7; D is uncertain. Germline CDR1 is PRHDT and CDR2 is FYEKMQ (reference sequence). V lost 2 bases, J lost 2 bases, and 4 bases lay in between. This CDR3 region has 12 residues. CDR3 protein: CASSLQPYEQYF. The CDR3 nucleotides read TGTGCCAGCAGCTTACAGCCCTACGAGCAGTACTTC.

The gene calls are TRBV9 and TRBJ2-3; 13 bases agree with TRBD2. In germline, CDR1 is SGDLS, CDR2 YYNGEE. J lost 3 bases, V lost 2 bases, and 6 bases had no gene match. The CDR3 contains 17 residues. In DNA form, the CDR3 reads TGTGCCAGCAGCGTGGAGACTAGCGGGAGGCAAACAGATACGCAGTATTTT. This codes for CASSVETSGRQTDTQYF.

This clonotype has more than one count but fewer than ten. The chain joins TRBV5-6 to TRBJ2-1; D is possibly TRBD2 (6 bases). CDR1 is SGHDT and CDR2 is YYEEEE in the germline V gene. The CDR3 runs to 15 residues. The ends were cut back, 1 base at V and 3 bases at J, with 11 bases in the middle. The CDR3, as DNA: TGTGCCAGCAGCTTGAGGGAGGCTAGCTACAATGAGCAGTTCTTC. Protein sequence: CASSLREASYNEQFF. Full variable domain (remainder filled in from reference TRBV5-6 and TRBJ2-1): DAGVTQSPTHLIKTRGQQVTLRCSPKSGHDTVSWYQQALGQGPQFIFQYYEEEERQRGNFPDRFSGHQFPNYSSELNVNALLLGDSALYLCASSLREASYNEQFFGPGTRLTVL.

This clonotype was seen only a few times. The rearrangement uses TRBV20-1 and TRBJ2-7, with D perhaps matching TRBD2 (6 bases). This CDR3 comprises 11 residues. The germline CDR1 and CDR2 sequences are DFQATT and SNEGSKA (reference sequence). Trimming removed 6 bases from V and 7 bases from J, with 13 bases in between. The DNA of the CDR3 is TGCAGTGCAGGGGACCGGGGGGAGCAGTACTTC. Translated: CSAGDRGEQYF.

The chain recombines TRBV9 with TRBJ2-2; the match to TRBD1 covers 10 bases. The ends lost 4 bases at V and 1 base at J; junction bases unmatched: 4. Germline-derived CDR1 and CDR2 are SGDLS and YYNGEE. The CDR3 length is 16 residues. This CDR3 is CASSPRDRGNTGELFF. CDR3 sequence (DNA): TGTGCCAGCAGCCCCCGGGACAGGGGGAACACCGGGGAGCTGTTTTTT.

Ten or more counts support this clonotype. J is TRBJ2-7 and V is TRBV27, with D unclear. This CDR3 contains 15 residues. Germline V gene data show CDR1 as MNHEY and CDR2 as SMNVEV (reference sequence). Between the trimmed V and J ends, which lost 4 bases and 1 base, there was a span of 14 bases. The CDR3 is CASSWGPSLSYEQYF. CDR3 DNA: TGTGCCAGCAGTTGGGGTCCCAGTTTGTCCTACGAGCAGTACTTC.

The rearrangement links TRBV19 to TRBJ2-3; D gene uncertain. CDR3 length equals 14 residues. V gave up 5 bases and J gave up 2 bases, with 11 bases separating them. Germline CDR1 LNHDA, CDR2 SQIVND (reference sequence). CDR3 amino acids: CASSAGRYTDTQYF. The CDR3 nucleotides read TGTGCCAGTAGTGCTGGCAGATACACAGATACGCAGTATTTT. The whole variable domain, remainder taken from reference TRBV19 and TRBJ2-3, is DGGITQSPKYLFRKEGQNVTLSCEQNLNHDAMYWYRQDPGQGLRLIYYSQIVNDFQKGDIAEGYSVSREKKESFPLTVTSAQKNPTAFYLCASSAGRYTDTQYFGPGTRLTVL.

The chain has TRBV20-1 and TRBJ1-4, with 8 bases aligning to TRBD1. Germline CDR1 is DFQATT and CDR2 is SNEGSKA (reference sequence). The V and J ends lost 4 bases and 7 bases, in that order; junction bases with no gene match: 2. The CDR3 has 12 amino acids. This CDR3 reads CSATDRAEKLFF. Here the CDR3 DNA reads TGCAGTGCTACGGACAGGGCTGAAAAACTGTTTTTT.

This clonotype was recorded at least ten times. The chain recombines TRBV5-6 with TRBJ2-7, with TRBD1 matching over 8 bases. Trimming removed 2 bases from V and 6 bases from J; junction bases left unmatched: 7. CDR3 length: 14 residues. The germline CDR1 and CDR2 sequences are SGHDT and YYEEEE. For the CDR3, the DNA is TGTGCCAGCAGCTTCCGGACAGGGTCTGGCGAGCAGTACTTC. Its translation is CASSFRTGSGEQYF.